This is a list of T cell receptor beta chains from one sample in a study of metastatic and nonmetastatic thyroid tumors. MiXCR re-clonotyped the PCR reads for TCRdb. Among approximately 21,000 clones listed, about 28% were seen once. Sequencing was done on a sample of tumor tissue. These receptors were obtained from a male donor with papillary thyroid cancer or a benign thyroid nodule (not recorded which). Some clones in this sample may be carry-over from other donors' samples. CDR3s include the opening cysteine and the closing phenylalanine or tryptophan. Fields, in order: J gene, clone size, D gene, V gene, CDR3 DNA, CDR3 protein. The D gene is left open where the match is weak. Size tells how often a clone was seen (once, few, many) or the class of an expanded clone, and some rows leave it out.

j_call: TRBJ2-1
clone_size: -
d_call: -
v_call: TRBV11-2
cdr3_nt: TGTGCCAGCAGCTTAGAGGGGCAAGGGTACAATGAGCAGTTCTTC
cdr3_aa: CASSLEGQGYNEQFF

j_call: TRBJ2-7
clone_size: many
d_call: -
v_call: TRBV28
cdr3_nt: TGTGCCAGCGCTCAAGGATACGAGCAGTACTTC
cdr3_aa: CASAQGYEQYF

j_call: TRBJ2-5
clone_size: medium-sized
d_call: -
v_call: TRBV30
cdr3_nt: TGTGCCTGGAGTGTACCTATGGCAGCCCGGGAGACCCAGTACTTC
cdr3_aa: CAWSVPMAARETQYF

j_call: TRBJ2-7
clone_size: once
d_call: -
v_call: TRBV5-1
cdr3_nt: TGCGCCAGCAGCTCCGGGACGGACAACGAGCAGTACTTC
cdr3_aa: CASSSGTDNEQYF

j_call: TRBJ1-1
clone_size: -
d_call: TRBD1
v_call: TRBV18
cdr3_nt: TGTGCCAGCTCACTCAATACTCCGGGACAGGGATCTGAAGCTTTCTTT
cdr3_aa: CASSLNTPGQGSEAFF

j_call: TRBJ1-2
clone_size: -
d_call: -
v_call: TRBV7-9
cdr3_nt: TGTGCCAGCAGCTTAGGAGTGACGTCAAACTATGGCTACACCTTC
cdr3_aa: CASSLGVTSNYGYTF

j_call: TRBJ2-1
clone_size: few
d_call: -
v_call: TRBV6-1
cdr3_nt: TGTTTCAGCACCGGGAACCTCGTCAATGAGCAGTTCTTC
cdr3_aa: CFSTGNLVNEQFF

j_call: TRBJ2-7
clone_size: -
d_call: TRBD2
v_call: TRBV18
cdr3_nt: TGTGCCAGCTCACCAGGGAGGGACTCCGAGCAGTACTTC
cdr3_aa: CASSPGRDSEQYF

j_call: TRBJ2-1
clone_size: -
d_call: TRBD2
v_call: TRBV19
cdr3_nt: TGTGCCAGTAAAGGACGACTAGCGGGAACTGAGCAGTTCTTC
cdr3_aa: CASKGRLAGTEQFF

j_call: TRBJ2-7
clone_size: -
d_call: -
v_call: TRBV5-1
cdr3_nt: TGCGCCAGCAGCTTGCGGGGGGCGGAAGAATGGTACGAGCAGTACTTC
cdr3_aa: CASSLRGAEEWYEQYF

j_call: TRBJ1-1
clone_size: -
d_call: TRBD1
v_call: TRBV2
cdr3_nt: TGTGCCAGCAGTGGACAGGGGTTAAACACTGAAGCTTTCTTT
cdr3_aa: CASSGQGLNTEAFF

j_call: TRBJ1-1
clone_size: few
d_call: -
v_call: TRBV10-3
cdr3_nt: TGTGCCATCACCAGAGGGGAGGAGGGCACTGAAGCTTTCTTT
cdr3_aa: CAITRGEEGTEAFF

j_call: TRBJ2-7
clone_size: few
d_call: TRBD1
v_call: TRBV2
cdr3_nt: TGTGCCAGCAGTTCCCATTCAAGGACAGGGGGCTACGAGCAGTACTTC
cdr3_aa: CASSSHSRTGGYEQYF

j_call: TRBJ2-2
clone_size: -
d_call: -
v_call: TRBV20-1
cdr3_nt: TGCAGTGCTCTCCAGGCCGCGAACACCGGGGAGCTGTTTTTT
cdr3_aa: CSALQAANTGELFF

j_call: TRBJ2-2
clone_size: -
d_call: TRBD2
v_call: TRBV20-1
cdr3_nt: TGCAGTGCTAGAGGGACTAGCGGGGGTGACACCGGGGAGCTGTTTTTT
cdr3_aa: CSARGTSGGDTGELFF

j_call: TRBJ2-3
clone_size: -
d_call: -
v_call: TRBV5-1
cdr3_nt: TGCGCCAGCAGCATACAACCGACCCTCTCCACAGATACGCAGTATTTT
cdr3_aa: CASSIQPTLSTDTQYF

j_call: TRBJ1-2
clone_size: -
d_call: -
v_call: TRBV7-2
cdr3_nt: TGTGCCAGCAGGGCCGGGGAGGGAGGTAACTATGGCTACACCTTC
cdr3_aa: CASRAGEGGNYGYTF

j_call: TRBJ2-7
clone_size: -
d_call: -
v_call: TRBV7-2
cdr3_nt: TGTGCCAGCAGCTTAGTCGGATCCTCCTACGAGCAGTACTTC
cdr3_aa: CASSLVGSSYEQYF

j_call: TRBJ2-7
clone_size: medium-sized
d_call: TRBD1
v_call: TRBV5-1
cdr3_nt: TGCGCCAGCAGCTTGGGGCCTGGGACAGGCAAAGCCTACGAGCAGTACTTC
cdr3_aa: CASSLGPGTGKAYEQYF

j_call: TRBJ1-1
clone_size: medium-sized
d_call: TRBD1
v_call: TRBV6-2/TRBV6-3
cdr3_nt: TGTGCCAGCACCATAGGGGGCAACGGAGACACTGAAGCTTTCTTT
cdr3_aa: CASTIGGNGDTEAFF

j_call: TRBJ2-7
clone_size: -
d_call: TRBD1
v_call: TRBV4-3
cdr3_nt: TGCGCCAGCAGCCAAGGGACAGGGGCCTCCTACGAGCAGTACTTC
cdr3_aa: CASSQGTGASYEQYF

j_call: TRBJ1-6
clone_size: -
d_call: -
v_call: TRBV6-1
cdr3_nt: TGTGCCAGCAGTCCCTCCGGGACGGAAAATTCACCCCTCCACTTT
cdr3_aa: CASSPSGTENSPLHF

j_call: TRBJ2-7
clone_size: -
d_call: -
v_call: TRBV28
cdr3_nt: TGTGCCATCAGTTTGTCTTCCCTAGGAACCTACGAGCAGTACTTC
cdr3_aa: CAISLSSLGTYEQYF

j_call: TRBJ1-2
clone_size: -
d_call: -
v_call: TRBV7-9
cdr3_nt: TGTGCCAGCAGCTTAGCCCAATTGGAGTATGGCTACACCTTC
cdr3_aa: CASSLAQLEYGYTF

j_call: TRBJ2-7
clone_size: -
d_call: -
v_call: TRBV20-1
cdr3_nt: TGCAGTGCTAGAGAGGAACGGGACTTTAACGAGCAGTACTTC
cdr3_aa: CSAREERDFNEQYF

j_call: TRBJ2-1
clone_size: -
d_call: -
v_call: TRBV20-1
cdr3_nt: TGCAGTGCTAGAGATACCCCTAACCGTGGGGTTGAGCAGTTCTTC
cdr3_aa: CSARDTPNRGVEQFF

j_call: TRBJ2-1
clone_size: -
d_call: TRBD2
v_call: TRBV9
cdr3_nt: TGTGCCAGCAGCCACTCAATGACAGCGGGAGCTTACAATGAGCAGTTCTTC
cdr3_aa: CASSHSMTAGAYNEQFF

j_call: TRBJ2-5
clone_size: many
d_call: TRBD2
v_call: TRBV13
cdr3_nt: TGTGCCAGCAGCCCTCGGGGGGAATCCCAAGAGACCCAGTACTTC
cdr3_aa: CASSPRGESQETQYF

j_call: TRBJ2-2
clone_size: -
d_call: -
v_call: TRBV5-1
cdr3_nt: TGCGCCAGCAGCTTGGCCGGACATGCGAACACCGGGGAGCTGTTTTTT
cdr3_aa: CASSLAGHANTGELFF

j_call: TRBJ2-7
clone_size: -
d_call: -
v_call: TRBV20-1
cdr3_nt: TGCAGTGCTCGACCCCGAAGCTCCTACGAGCAGTACTTC
cdr3_aa: CSARPRSSYEQYF

j_call: TRBJ2-1
clone_size: -
d_call: TRBD2
v_call: TRBV6-1
cdr3_nt: TGTGCCAGCAGGAGAAGCGGGAGAGGAGAAGAGCAGTTCTTC
cdr3_aa: CASRRSGRGEEQFF

j_call: TRBJ2-6
clone_size: -
d_call: -
v_call: TRBV5-1
cdr3_nt: TGCGCCAGCTCCCCAACCGGGGGAGCTGGGGCCAACGTCCTGACTTTC
cdr3_aa: CASSPTGGAGANVLTF

j_call: TRBJ2-7
clone_size: few
d_call: TRBD2
v_call: TRBV5-1
cdr3_nt: TGCGCCAGCAGCTTGGCCTCAGGGAGGGCCTCCGAGCAGTACTTC
cdr3_aa: CASSLASGRASEQYF

j_call: TRBJ2-1
clone_size: -
d_call: -
v_call: TRBV18
cdr3_nt: TGTGCCAGCTCACCACTGCTAGGGGATGAGCAGTTCTTC
cdr3_aa: CASSPLLGDEQFF

j_call: TRBJ1-3
clone_size: -
d_call: -
v_call: TRBV15
cdr3_nt: TGTGCCACCAGCAGAGCGGCGGCCAGCTCTGGAAACACCATGCATTTT
cdr3_aa: CATSRAAASSGNTMHF

j_call: TRBJ2-3
clone_size: -
d_call: -
v_call: TRBV6-2/TRBV6-3
cdr3_nt: TGTGCCAGCAGTTACTCGTGGCTAGCAAAAGATACGCAGTATTTT
cdr3_aa: CASSYSWLAKDTQYF

j_call: TRBJ2-6
clone_size: -
d_call: -
v_call: TRBV2
cdr3_nt: TGTGCCAGCCTCCCGGACTCTGGGGCCAACGTCCTGACTTTC
cdr3_aa: CASLPDSGANVLTF

j_call: TRBJ2-7
clone_size: medium-sized
d_call: -
v_call: TRBV2
cdr3_nt: TGTGCCAGTGGTACACAGGGTAAAAGGGACGAGCAGTACTTC
cdr3_aa: CASGTQGKRDEQYF

j_call: TRBJ2-7
clone_size: -
d_call: -
v_call: TRBV5-1
cdr3_nt: TGCGCCAGCAGCTTGGCGGTGGGGTTGGGTGGCGACGAGCAGTACTTC
cdr3_aa: CASSLAVGLGGDEQYF

j_call: TRBJ2-7
clone_size: -
d_call: -
v_call: TRBV12-5
cdr3_nt: TGTGCTAGTGGTTTGAGCTTGGGCGAGCAGTACTTC
cdr3_aa: CASGLSLGEQYF

j_call: TRBJ1-2
clone_size: -
d_call: TRBD1
v_call: TRBV6-1
cdr3_nt: TGTGCCAGCAGTGGGGACAGTTGGAATGGCTACACCTTC
cdr3_aa: CASSGDSWNGYTF

j_call: TRBJ2-5
clone_size: few
d_call: -
v_call: TRBV19
cdr3_nt: TGTGCCAGTAGTAGGGGACTGGGCCAAGAGACCCAGTACTTC
cdr3_aa: CASSRGLGQETQYF

j_call: TRBJ1-1
clone_size: -
d_call: TRBD1
v_call: TRBV20-1
cdr3_nt: TGCAGTGCTCCCGAACCGGGACAGGGTTTGAACACTGAAGCTTTCTTT
cdr3_aa: CSAPEPGQGLNTEAFF

j_call: TRBJ2-7
clone_size: -
d_call: TRBD2
v_call: TRBV20-1
cdr3_nt: TGCAGTGCTACACGGGTTGATAGCGGGAGGGTATACGAGCAGTACTTC
cdr3_aa: CSATRVDSGRVYEQYF

j_call: TRBJ1-1
clone_size: -
d_call: TRBD1
v_call: TRBV11-2
cdr3_nt: TGTGCCAGCAGCCTAGACAGGGCCCTCAACACTGAAGCTTTCTTT
cdr3_aa: CASSLDRALNTEAFF

j_call: TRBJ1-3
clone_size: few
d_call: -
v_call: TRBV5-1
cdr3_nt: TGCGCCAGCAGCTTGGCCAAGGCAGATGACACCATATATTTT
cdr3_aa: CASSLAKADDTIYF

j_call: TRBJ2-1
clone_size: medium-sized
d_call: -
v_call: TRBV6-2/TRBV6-3
cdr3_nt: TGTGCCAGCAGTTACGAGGGGAAGGCCTACAATGAGCAGTTCTTC
cdr3_aa: CASSYEGKAYNEQFF

j_call: TRBJ2-7
clone_size: large
d_call: TRBD2
v_call: TRBV20-1
cdr3_nt: TGCAGTGCTAGGGGTTCTAGCGGGAGAACCTACGAGCAGTACTTC
cdr3_aa: CSARGSSGRTYEQYF

j_call: TRBJ2-5
clone_size: many
d_call: -
v_call: TRBV24-1
cdr3_nt: TGTGCCACCGAAAATAGCCAAGAGACCCAGTACTTC
cdr3_aa: CATENSQETQYF

j_call: TRBJ2-3
clone_size: -
d_call: -
v_call: TRBV7-2
cdr3_nt: TGTGCCAGCAGCTCCGCGGGAGATACGCAGTATTTT
cdr3_aa: CASSSAGDTQYF

j_call: TRBJ2-7
clone_size: many
d_call: TRBD2
v_call: TRBV4-2
cdr3_nt: TGTGCCAGCAGCCGGGACTGGACTAGCGGGAGCCTACTGAGCTCCTACGAGCAGTACTTC
cdr3_aa: CASSRDWTSGSLLSSYEQYF

j_call: TRBJ2-7
clone_size: medium-sized
d_call: -
v_call: TRBV20-1
cdr3_nt: TGCAGTGCCCTCATGGGCGGGCGGAATGGCGAGCAGTACTTC
cdr3_aa: CSALMGGRNGEQYF